A single sample is the source of the 12 T cell receptor beta chains below, sequenced in a study of Ad26.COV2.S vaccination and SARS-CoV-2 variants. The table came from immunoSEQ multiplex PCR; TCRdb's copy has only in-frame clones and leaves some out. The sample contains 300,000 to 500,000 clones, about nine tenths of which appear only once. Documented treatment: about 20 received Ad26.COV2.S at low or high dose, single or two shots; about 5 received placebo; per-sample allocation not given. Specimens were obtained on day 63 following the first vaccine or placebo injection. The specimen was peripheral blood, collected in a trial of Ad26.COV2.S vaccine versus placebo. These receptors were obtained from a person aged 18 to 65 who received the Ad26.COV2.S COVID-19 vaccine or a placebo.

V is TRBV12-5 and J is TRBJ1-2; D call uncertain. CDR1 LGHNT and CDR2 FRNRAP come from the germline V gene. Trimming removed 3 bases from V and 7 bases from J, with 9 bases in between. This CDR3 spans 12 amino acids. The DNA for the CDR3 is TGTGCTAGTGGTTTTCCCCCTTCTGGCTACACCTTC. This sequence encodes CASGFPPSGYTF.

This clone was counted between two and nine times. V usage is TRBV5-4 and J usage is TRBJ2-7; TRBD1 matches at 7 bases. The CDR3 runs to 13 residues. Germline V gene sequence: CDR1 SGHNT, CDR2 YYREEE (reference sequence). The junction had 7 bases not matched to a gene; V was cut back by 5 bases and J by 5 bases. The CDR3 sequence: CASRRQGINEQYF. The CDR3 DNA reads TGTGCCAGCAGGCGACAGGGTATCAACGAGCAGTACTTC.

The rearrangement joins TRBV5-1 to TRBJ2-3; 10 bases match TRBD2. V dropped 7 bases and J dropped 5; count of bases not matched to a gene: 7. From germline, CDR1 is SGHRS and CDR2 YFSETQ. The CDR3 is 14 residues long. CDR3 bases: TGCGCCAGCTGGCTAGCGGGGGCTGGAGATACGCAGTATTTT. It translates to CASWLAGAGDTQYF.

The chain has TRBV10-2 and TRBJ1-1; D not resolved. The germline V gene has CDR1 WSHSY and CDR2 SAAADI. Trimming pared 4 bases from V and 0 bases from J, leaving 3 bases between. This CDR3 contains 12 residues. CDR3 coding DNA: TGCGCCAGCAGTGTTGTGAACACTGAAGCTTTCTTT. Translation: CASSVVNTEAFF.

This rearrangement joins TRBV21-1 to TRBJ2-1; TRBD1, as called in the table, went unchecked against the DNA. TRBV21-1 counts as a pseudogene. The CDR3 has 14 residues. Written as DNA, the CDR3 is TGTGCCAGCAGCCCCTGGGACAGGGGAAATGAGCAGTTCTTC. It yields the protein CASSPWDRGNEQFF.

The rearrangement joins TRBV7-8 to TRBJ1-1, with TRBD1 as a possible D gene (5 bases). Trimming removed 1 base at V and 3 bases at J, with 12 bases between. Germline lookup yields CDR1 SGHVS and CDR2 FQNEAQ. The CDR3 is made up of 15 amino acids. CDR3: CASSLGSGGYTEAFF. The CDR3 DNA sequence: TGTGCCAGCAGCTTAGGTAGCGGGGGATACACTGAAGCTTTCTTT.

The rearrangement links TRBV4-1 to TRBJ1-2; D ambiguous. Germline CDR1 MGHRA, CDR2 YSYEKL. V was pared by 1 base and J by 8 bases, with 17 bases between. The CDR3 is made up of 15 amino acids. CDR3 bases: TGCGCCAGCAGCCAAGTACCCGGCTTAGAATCCGGCTACACCTTC. Protein product: CASSQVPGLESGYTF.

This sequence joins TRBV7-2 and TRBJ1-1, with D unclear. Germline V gives CDR1 SGHTA, CDR2 FQGNSA. With 5 bases removed from V and 1 base from J, the gap between germline ends came to 14 bases. The CDR3 spans 15 residues. The CDR3 is CASSESPFWNTEAFF. The CDR3 coding sequence is TGTGCCAGCAGCGAATCCCCGTTTTGGAACACTGAAGCTTTCTTT.

This clone came up once. V and J are TRBV16 and TRBJ1-2; maybe TRBD1 (5 bases). The length of the CDR3 is 13 residues. CDR1 KGHSY and CDR2 FQNENV come from the germline V gene. Trimming removed 4 bases from V and 3 bases from J, with 9 bases in between. DNA for the CDR3: TGTGCCAGCAGCCGTTCACAGGACTATGGCTACACCTTC. Translation: CASSRSQDYGYTF.

The chain links TRBV7-2 to TRBJ1-2; D is ambiguous. The CDR3 is 14 amino acids. Trimming took off 2 bases at V and 11 bases at J, with 18 bases between the two ends. The germline gives CDR1 SGHTA, CDR2 FQGNSA. CDR3 amino acids: CASSLRDTGLGYTF. The CDR3 DNA reads TGTGCCAGCAGCTTAAGAGACACGGGCCTAGGTTACACCTTC. Supplemented by reference TRBV7-2 and TRBJ1-2, the full variable domain reads GAGVSQSPSNKVTEKGKDVELRCDPISGHTALYWYRQSLGQGLEFLIYFQGNSAPDKSGLPSDRFSAERTGGSVSTLTIQRTQQEDSAVYLCASSLRDTGLGYTFGSGTRLTVV.

This sequence joins TRBV5-1 and TRBJ1-4, with 7 bases aligning to TRBD1. The CDR3 is made up of 16 amino acids. The junction had 6 bases not matched to a gene; V was cut back by 0 bases and J by 4 bases. Germline CDR1 is SGHRS and CDR2 is YFSETQ. As DNA, the CDR3 is TGCGCCAGCAGCTTGGATGGGGGACAGAATAATGAAAAACTGTTTTTT. As protein: CASSLDGGQNNEKLFF.

This chain links TRBV5-1 with TRBJ2-5; TRBD1 is a possible D gene (6 bases). Trimming pared 5 bases from V and 0 bases from J, leaving 11 bases between. This CDR3 has 14 amino acids. Germline CDR1 reads SGHRS; CDR2 reads YFSETQ. The CDR3 coding sequence is TGCGCCAGCAGACAGGGATGGAACCAAGAGACCCAGTACTTC. Its protein is CASRQGWNQETQYF. Using reference TRBV5-1 and TRBJ2-5 for the parts outside the CDR3, the full variable domain is KAGVTQTPRYLIKTRGQQVTLSCSPISGHRSVSWYQQTPGQGLQFLFEYFSETQRNKGNFPGRFSGRQFSNSRSEMNVSTLELGDSALYLCASRQGWNQETQYFGPGTRLLVL.